This T cell receptor beta chain was sequenced in a study of blood T cell repertoires in COVID-19. Trimming removed 5 bases at V and 6 bases at J, with 13 bases between. The CDR3 runs 12 residues. Per the germline V gene, CDR1 is GTSNPN and CDR2 is SVGIG (reference sequence). The method was immunoSEQ multiplex PCR; TCRdb's version includes in-frame clones alone and lacks a portion of them. This sample has 150,000 to 200,000 clones, with about 84% found just once. This clonotype was sampled from a man aged 40-55 years who had recovered from COVID-19. The V and J genes are TRBV30 and TRBJ1-1; the D gene is possibly TRBD1 (6 bases). The sample consisted of PBMCs or T cells enriched from blood (not recorded which). CDR3 nucleotide sequence: TGTGCCTGGTCAGGGGATTCAGCTGAAGCTTTCTTT. This gives the protein CAWSGDSAEAFF. The variable domain in full, with the rest retrieved from reference TRBV30 and TRBJ1-1, is SQTIHQWPATLVQPVGSPLSLECTVEGTSNPNLYWYRQAAGRGLQLLFYSVGIGQISSEVPQNLSASRPQDRQFILSSKKLLLSDSGFYLCAWSGDSAEAFFGQGTRLTVV.